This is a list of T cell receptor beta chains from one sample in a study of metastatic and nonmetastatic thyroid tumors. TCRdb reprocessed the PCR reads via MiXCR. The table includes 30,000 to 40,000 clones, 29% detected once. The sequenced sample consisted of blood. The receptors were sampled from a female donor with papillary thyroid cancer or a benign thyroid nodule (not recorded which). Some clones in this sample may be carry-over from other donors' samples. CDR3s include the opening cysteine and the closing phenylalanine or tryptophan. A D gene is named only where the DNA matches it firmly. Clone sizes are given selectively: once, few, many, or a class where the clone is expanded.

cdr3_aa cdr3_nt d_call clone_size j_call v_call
CASGFPSAGGADTQYF TGTGCCAGCGGTTTTCCGAGCGCGGGTGGGGCAGATACGCAGTATTTT NA few TRBJ2-3 TRBV28
CASSQGAGDYEQYF TGTGCCAGCAGCCAAGGGGCAGGGGACTACGAGCAGTACTTC NA NA TRBJ2-7 TRBV4-2
CSRDRDRNTEAFF TGCAGTCGGGACCGAGACAGGAACACTGAAGCTTTCTTT NA many TRBJ1-1 TRBV20-1
CASRNPGTGYQPQHF TGTGCCAGTAGGAATCCCGGGACAGGGTACCAGCCCCAGCATTTT TRBD1 many TRBJ1-5 TRBV19
CASSFVQGSYEQYF TGTGCCAGCAGCTTCGTACAGGGGTCCTACGAGCAGTACTTC TRBD1 NA TRBJ2-7 TRBV11-2
CASSMGTGSYEQYF TGTGCCAGTAGTATGGGGACAGGCTCCTACGAGCAGTACTTC TRBD1 many TRBJ2-7 TRBV19
CASSGVGAEAFF TGTGCCAGTTCTGGAGTTGGGGCTGAAGCTTTCTTT NA NA TRBJ1-1 TRBV2
CASLNPRGRGYGYTF TGTGCCAGCCTTAACCCCAGGGGGCGGGGCTATGGCTACACCTTC TRBD1 NA TRBJ1-2 TRBV2
CASSELAGSYNEQFF TGTGCCAGCAGTGAACTAGCGGGATCCTACAATGAGCAGTTCTTC TRBD2 NA TRBJ2-1 TRBV6-1
CSAMPSGTGGVTDTQYF TGCAGTGCTATGCCTAGCGGGACGGGAGGGGTCACAGATACTCAGTATTTT TRBD2 NA TRBJ2-3 TRBV20-1
CASSPLGGGGSDTQYF TGTGCCAGCAGTCCCCTCGGCGGGGGTGGGTCAGATACGCAGTATTTT TRBD2 few TRBJ2-3 TRBV27
CASSLESAAYNEQFF TGTGCCAGCAGCTTAGAATCAGCAGCCTACAATGAGCAGTTCTTC NA NA TRBJ2-1 TRBV11-1
CASSWGGSPLHF TGTGCCAGCAGCTGGGGCGGGTCACCCCTCCACTTT NA medium-sized TRBJ1-6 TRBV12-3/TRBV12-4
CASSASGTIANDQFF TGTGCCAGCAGCGCGTCCGGGACTATCGCCAATGATCAGTTCTTC TRBD2 NA TRBJ2-1 TRBV9
CASGTGSSTDTQYF TGCGCCAGCGGCACAGGCTCTAGCACAGATACGCAGTATTTT NA many TRBJ2-3 TRBV5-1
CASSPGQGYTIYF TGCGCCAGCAGCCCCGGTCAGGGGTACACCATATATTTT NA NA TRBJ1-3 TRBV5-1
CASSLAMSGTNIRDEQYF TGTGCTAGCAGCTTAGCGATGAGCGGGACGAACATAAGGGATGAGCAGTACTTC TRBD2 few TRBJ2-7 TRBV7-7
CSASETGRDTGELFF TGCAGTGCTTCCGAGACAGGGAGGGACACCGGGGAGCTGTTTTTT NA NA TRBJ2-2 TRBV20-1
CASSQQTGSDSPLHF TGTGCCAGCAGCCAACAGACAGGGTCGGATTCACCCCTCCACTTT TRBD1 NA TRBJ1-6 TRBV6-4
CASSVLGGVTYTQYF TGTGCCAGCAGTGTTCTTGGGGGGGTGACGTATACGCAGTATTTT TRBD2 NA TRBJ2-3 TRBV28
CASSSYDREGEKLFF TGTGCCAGCAGTTCCTACGACAGGGAGGGGGAAAAACTGTTTTTT TRBD1 many TRBJ1-4 TRBV27
CASSLELGPNQPQHF TGCGCCAGCAGCTTGGAATTGGGACCCAATCAGCCCCAGCATTTT NA medium-sized TRBJ1-5 TRBV5-1
CASSPGPSADTQYF TGTGCCAGCTCACCGGGACCGAGTGCAGATACGCAGTATTTT NA many TRBJ2-3 TRBV18
CASSMGLATYNEQFF TGTGCCAGTAGTATGGGACTAGCGACCTACAATGAGCAGTTCTTC TRBD2 few TRBJ2-1 TRBV19
CASDEGFYGYTF TGTGCCAGCGATGAGGGTTTCTATGGCTACACCTTC NA many TRBJ1-2 TRBV6-1
CSARDLSGDEKLFF TGCAGTGCTAGAGATCTAAGTGGGGATGAAAAACTGTTTTTT NA many TRBJ1-4 TRBV20-1
CASSLRNEQYF TGTGCCAGCAGCTTAAGAAACGAGCAGTACTTC NA few TRBJ2-7 TRBV7-2
CASTGDYSTDTQYF TGTGCCTCTACAGGGGACTATAGCACAGATACGCAGTATTTT NA many TRBJ2-3 TRBV30
CSAPDIGTEAFF TGCAGTGCCCCTGACATCGGGACTGAAGCTTTCTTT NA many TRBJ1-1 TRBV20-1
CASSLTGGTDTQYF TGTGCCAGCAGCTTAACGGGAGGCACAGATACGCAGTATTTT NA many TRBJ2-3 TRBV7-8
CATSDSDTQYF TGTGCCACCAGTGACAGTGATACGCAGTATTTT NA NA TRBJ2-3 TRBV28
CATSRDWETGETQYF TGTGCCACCAGCAGAGATTGGGAGACGGGGGAGACCCAGTACTTC NA NA TRBJ2-5 TRBV15
CATSDLNEQYF TGTGCCACCAGTGATTTGAACGAGCAGTACTTC NA medium-sized TRBJ2-7 TRBV24-1
CASSSSAGAKAEAFF TGTGCCAGCAGTTCTTCCGCGGGCGCAAAGGCTGAAGCTTTCTTT NA few TRBJ1-1 TRBV6-2/TRBV6-3
CASSPDRVNTEAFF TGCGCCAGCAGCCCAGACAGGGTGAACACTGAAGCTTTCTTT TRBD1 NA TRBJ1-1 TRBV5-1
CASSFGTVKRSYNEQFF TGTGCCAGCAGTTTTGGAACCGTAAAGCGCTCCTACAATGAGCAGTTCTTC NA few TRBJ2-1 TRBV6-5
CASSLAPGPQPQHF TGTGCCAGCAGCTTAGCCCCGGGGCCTCAGCCCCAGCATTTT NA many TRBJ1-5 TRBV7-2
CASSTDRGYGYTF TGTGCCAGCAGCACCGACAGGGGCTATGGCTACACCTTC TRBD1 NA TRBJ1-2 TRBV9
CAINPAGTWTSGGPTFGGEQFF TGTGCCATCAACCCAGCCGGCACTTGGACTAGCGGGGGGCCGACCTTTGGGGGCGAGCAGTTCTTC TRBD2 NA TRBJ2-1 TRBV10-3
CASSSTGTGGQQQYF TGTGCCAGCAGTTCGACCGGGACAGGGGGCCAGCAGCAGTACTTC TRBD1 medium-sized TRBJ2-7 TRBV27
CAWNQRGYGYTF TGTGCCTGGAACCAGAGGGGATATGGCTACACCTTC NA NA TRBJ1-2 TRBV30
CASSVVVGGGSYNEQFF TGTGCCAGCAGCGTAGTGGTGGGGGGAGGCTCCTACAATGAGCAGTTCTTC NA many TRBJ2-1 TRBV9
CSARGESLGNQPQHF TGCAGTGCTAGAGGGGAAAGTCTCGGCAATCAGCCCCAGCATTTT NA many TRBJ1-5 TRBV20-1
CASSQVEDYNEKLFF TGCGCCAGCAGCCAAGTGGAAGATTATAATGAAAAACTGTTTTTT NA many TRBJ1-4 TRBV4-1
CASSFLEAGNGYTF TGTGCCAGCAGCTTTCTCGAGGCGGGAAATGGCTACACCTTC NA medium-sized TRBJ1-2 TRBV13
CASSPQLPGRPTYNEHFF TGTGCCAGCTCACCACAACTACCGGGGCGCCCCACCTACAATGAGCACTTCTTC NA NA TRBJ2-1 TRBV18
CASSFSAGVYEQYF TGTGCCAGCAGTTTTTCGGCAGGGGTCTACGAGCAGTACTTC NA NA TRBJ2-7 TRBV27
CASSLTSGSDKQYF TGCGCCAGCAGTCTGACTAGCGGGAGTGATAAGCAGTATTTT TRBD2 NA TRBJ2-3 TRBV10-1
CASSLAGGAEYEKLFF TGTGCCAGCAGCCTAGCTGGGGGGGCGGAGTATGAAAAACTGTTTTTT NA NA TRBJ1-4 TRBV12-3/TRBV12-4
CASSQVGSSYEQYF TGCGCCAGCAGCCAAGTCGGGAGCTCCTACGAGCAGTACTTC NA NA TRBJ2-7 TRBV4-3
CASSYMGNNEQYF TGTGCCAGCAGTTACATGGGAAACAACGAGCAGTACTTC NA NA TRBJ2-7 TRBV6-5